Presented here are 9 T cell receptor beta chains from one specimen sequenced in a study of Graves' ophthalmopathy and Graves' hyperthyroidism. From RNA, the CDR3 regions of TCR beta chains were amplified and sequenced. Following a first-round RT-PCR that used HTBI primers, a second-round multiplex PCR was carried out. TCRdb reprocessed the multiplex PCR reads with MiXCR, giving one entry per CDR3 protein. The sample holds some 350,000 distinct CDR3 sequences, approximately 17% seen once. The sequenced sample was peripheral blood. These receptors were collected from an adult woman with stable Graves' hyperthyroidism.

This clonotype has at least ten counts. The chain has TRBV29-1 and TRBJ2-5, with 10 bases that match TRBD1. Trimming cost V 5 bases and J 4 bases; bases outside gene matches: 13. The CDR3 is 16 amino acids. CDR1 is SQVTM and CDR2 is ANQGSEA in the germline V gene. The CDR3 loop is CSVSPGTGVGRETQYF. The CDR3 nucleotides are TGCAGCGTTTCCCCCGGGACAGGGGTCGGAAGAGAGACCCAGTACTTC.

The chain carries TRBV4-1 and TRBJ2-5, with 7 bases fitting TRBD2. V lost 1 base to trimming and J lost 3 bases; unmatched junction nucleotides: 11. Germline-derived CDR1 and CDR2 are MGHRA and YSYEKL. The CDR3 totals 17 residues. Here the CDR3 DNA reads TGCGCCAGCAGCCAAGTAATCTCTAAGCGGGAAGAAGAGACCCAGTACTTC. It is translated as CASSQVISKREEETQYF.

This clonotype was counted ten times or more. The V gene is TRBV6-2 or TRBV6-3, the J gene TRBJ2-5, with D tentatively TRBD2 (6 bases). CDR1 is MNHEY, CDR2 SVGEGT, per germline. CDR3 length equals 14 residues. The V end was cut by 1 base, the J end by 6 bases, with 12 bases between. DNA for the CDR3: TGTGCCAGCAGTTACTTGGCAGGGAGGAAGACCCAGTACTTC. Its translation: CASSYLAGRKTQYF.

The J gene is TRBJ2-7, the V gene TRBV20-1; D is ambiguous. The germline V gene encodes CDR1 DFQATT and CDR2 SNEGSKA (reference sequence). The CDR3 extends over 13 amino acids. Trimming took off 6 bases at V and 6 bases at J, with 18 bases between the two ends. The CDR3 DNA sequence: TGCAGTGCCAAAGACCTCCTCTCTGGCGAGCAGTACTTC. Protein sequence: CSAKDLLSGEQYF.

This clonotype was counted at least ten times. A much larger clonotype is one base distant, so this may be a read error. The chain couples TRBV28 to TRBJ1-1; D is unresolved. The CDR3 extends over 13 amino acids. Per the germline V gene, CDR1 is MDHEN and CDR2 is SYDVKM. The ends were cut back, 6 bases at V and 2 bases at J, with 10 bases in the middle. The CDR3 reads CASRLTQNTEAFF. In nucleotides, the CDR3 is TGTGCCAGCAGATTAACCCAAAACACTGAAGCTTTCTTT. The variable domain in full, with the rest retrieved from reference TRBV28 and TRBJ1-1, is DVKVTQSSRYLVKRTGEKVFLECVQDMDHENMFWYRQDPGLGLRLIYFSYDVKMKEKGDIPEGYSVSREKKERFSLILESASTNQTSMYLCASRLTQNTEAFFGQGTRLTVV.

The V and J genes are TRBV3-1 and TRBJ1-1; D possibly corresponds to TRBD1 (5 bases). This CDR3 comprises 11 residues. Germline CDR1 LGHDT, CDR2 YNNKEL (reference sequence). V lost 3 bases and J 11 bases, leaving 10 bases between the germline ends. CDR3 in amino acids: CASSQGGRAFF. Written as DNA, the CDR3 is TGTGCCAGCAGCCAGGGGGGGAGGGCTTTCTTT. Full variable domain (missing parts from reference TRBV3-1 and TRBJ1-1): DTAVSQTPKYLVTQMGNDKSIKCEQNLGHDTMYWYKQDSKKFLKIMFSYNNKELIINETVPNRFSPKSPDKAHLNLHINSLELGDSAVYFCASSQGGRAFFGQGTRLTVV.

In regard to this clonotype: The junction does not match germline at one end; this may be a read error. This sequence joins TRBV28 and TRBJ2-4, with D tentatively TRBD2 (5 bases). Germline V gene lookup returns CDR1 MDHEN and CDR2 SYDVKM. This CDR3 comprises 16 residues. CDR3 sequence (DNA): TGTGCCAGCAGTCATTCTGTACTGCTAGCCAAAAACATTAAGTACTTC. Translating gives CASSHSVLLAKNIKYF.

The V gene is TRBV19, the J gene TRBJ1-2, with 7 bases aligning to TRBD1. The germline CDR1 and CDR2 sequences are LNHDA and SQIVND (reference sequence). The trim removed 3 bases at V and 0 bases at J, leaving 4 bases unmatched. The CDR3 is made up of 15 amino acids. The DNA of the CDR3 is TGTGCCAGTAGTATGGGACAGAATCCTAACTATGGCTACACCTTC. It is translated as CASSMGQNPNYGYTF.

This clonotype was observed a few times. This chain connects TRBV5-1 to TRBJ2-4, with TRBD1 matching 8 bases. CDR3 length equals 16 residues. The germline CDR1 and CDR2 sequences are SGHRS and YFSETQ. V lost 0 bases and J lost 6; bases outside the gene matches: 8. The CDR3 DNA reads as TGCGCCAGCAGCTTGGCGGACAGGGTTGGTGGAAACATTCAGTACTTC. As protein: CASSLADRVGGNIQYF.